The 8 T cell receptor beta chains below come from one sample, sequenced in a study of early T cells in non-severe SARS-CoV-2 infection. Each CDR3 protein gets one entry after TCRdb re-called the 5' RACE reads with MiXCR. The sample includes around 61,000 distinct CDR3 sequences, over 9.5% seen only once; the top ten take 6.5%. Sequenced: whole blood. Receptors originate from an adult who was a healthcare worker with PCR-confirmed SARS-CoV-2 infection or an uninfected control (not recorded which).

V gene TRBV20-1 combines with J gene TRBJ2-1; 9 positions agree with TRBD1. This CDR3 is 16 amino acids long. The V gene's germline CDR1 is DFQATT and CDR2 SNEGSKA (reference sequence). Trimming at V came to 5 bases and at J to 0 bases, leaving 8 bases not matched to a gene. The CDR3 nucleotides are TGCAGTGCTGGATCCGGGACAGGGATCTCCTACAATGAGCAGTTCTTC. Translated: CSAGSGTGISYNEQFF.

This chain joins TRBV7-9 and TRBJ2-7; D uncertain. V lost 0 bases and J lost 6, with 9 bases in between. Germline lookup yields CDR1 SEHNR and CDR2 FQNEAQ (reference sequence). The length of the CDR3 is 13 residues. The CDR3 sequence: CASSLAGSPEQYF. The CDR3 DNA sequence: TGTGCCAGCAGCTTAGCGGGTAGCCCCGAGCAGTACTTC. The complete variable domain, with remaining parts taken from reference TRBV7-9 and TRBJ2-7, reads DTGVSQNPRHKITKRGQNVTFRCDPISEHNRLYWYRQTLGQGPEFLTYFQNEAQLEKSRLLSDRFSAERPKGSFSTLEIQRTEQGDSAMYLCASSLAGSPEQYFGPGTRLTVT.

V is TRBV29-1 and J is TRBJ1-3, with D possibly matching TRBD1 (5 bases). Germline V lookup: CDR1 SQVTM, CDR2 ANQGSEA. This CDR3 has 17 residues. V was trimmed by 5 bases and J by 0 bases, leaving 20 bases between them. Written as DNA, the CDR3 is TGCAGCGTTTCTCATCGACCTGGGACGGCCTCTGGAAACACCATATATTTT. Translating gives CSVSHRPGTASGNTIYF. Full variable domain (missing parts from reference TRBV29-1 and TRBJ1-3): SAVISQKPSRDICQRGTSLTIQCQVDSQVTMMFWYRQQPGQSLTLIATANQGSEATYESGFVIDKFPISRPNLTFSTLTVSNMSPEDSSIYLCSVSHRPGTASGNTIYFGEGSWLTVV.

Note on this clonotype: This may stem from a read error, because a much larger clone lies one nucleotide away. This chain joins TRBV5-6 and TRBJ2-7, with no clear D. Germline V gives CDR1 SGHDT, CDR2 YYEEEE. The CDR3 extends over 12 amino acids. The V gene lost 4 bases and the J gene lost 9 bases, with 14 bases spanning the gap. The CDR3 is CASSPYLGVQYF. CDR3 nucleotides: TGTGCCAGCAGCCCTTACCTGGGCGTGCAGTACTTC.

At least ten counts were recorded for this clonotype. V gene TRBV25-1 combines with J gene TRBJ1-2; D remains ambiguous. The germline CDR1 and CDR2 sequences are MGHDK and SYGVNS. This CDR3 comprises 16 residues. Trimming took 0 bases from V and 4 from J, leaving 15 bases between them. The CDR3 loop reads CASSEYTVSPTYGYTF. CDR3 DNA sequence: TGTGCCAGCAGTGAATACACAGTATCCCCGACCTATGGCTACACCTTC.

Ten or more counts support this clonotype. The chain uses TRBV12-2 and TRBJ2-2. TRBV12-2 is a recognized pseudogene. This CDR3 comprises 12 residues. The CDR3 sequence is CASRRLPGELFF. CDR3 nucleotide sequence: TGTGCAAGTCGCCGTCTCCCCGGGGAGCTGTTTTTT.

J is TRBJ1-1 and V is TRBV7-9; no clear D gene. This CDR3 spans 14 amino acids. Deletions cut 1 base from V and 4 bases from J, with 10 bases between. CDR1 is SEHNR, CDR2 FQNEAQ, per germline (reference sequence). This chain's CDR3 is CASSLGEWGTEAFF. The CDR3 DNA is TGTGCCAGCAGCTTAGGGGAGTGGGGCACTGAAGCTTTCTTT.

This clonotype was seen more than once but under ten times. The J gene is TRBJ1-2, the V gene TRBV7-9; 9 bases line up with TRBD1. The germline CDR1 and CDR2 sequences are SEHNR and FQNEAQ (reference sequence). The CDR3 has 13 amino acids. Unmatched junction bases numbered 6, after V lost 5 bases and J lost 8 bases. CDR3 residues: CASSPGTGTGYTF. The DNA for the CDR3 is TGTGCCAGCAGCCCCGGGACAGGGACCGGCTACACCTTC.